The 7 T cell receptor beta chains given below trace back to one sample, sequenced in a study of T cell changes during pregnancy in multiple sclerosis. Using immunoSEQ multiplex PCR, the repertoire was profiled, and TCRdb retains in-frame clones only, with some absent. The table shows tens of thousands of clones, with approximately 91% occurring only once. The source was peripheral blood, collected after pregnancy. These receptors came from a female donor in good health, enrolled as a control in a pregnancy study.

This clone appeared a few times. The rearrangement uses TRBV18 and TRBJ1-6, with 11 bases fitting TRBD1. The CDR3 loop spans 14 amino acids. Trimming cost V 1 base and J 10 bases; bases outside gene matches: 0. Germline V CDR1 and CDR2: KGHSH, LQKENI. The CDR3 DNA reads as TGTGCCAGCTCACCACGGGACAGGGGGTCACCCCTCCACTTT. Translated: CASSPRDRGSPLHF.

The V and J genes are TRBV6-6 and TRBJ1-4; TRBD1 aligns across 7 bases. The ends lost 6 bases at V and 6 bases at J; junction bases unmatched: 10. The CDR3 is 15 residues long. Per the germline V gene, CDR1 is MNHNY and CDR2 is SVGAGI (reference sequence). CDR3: CASRDTGVGDEKLFF. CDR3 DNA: TGTGCCAGCAGGGACACAGGGGTAGGGGATGAAAAACTGTTTTTT.

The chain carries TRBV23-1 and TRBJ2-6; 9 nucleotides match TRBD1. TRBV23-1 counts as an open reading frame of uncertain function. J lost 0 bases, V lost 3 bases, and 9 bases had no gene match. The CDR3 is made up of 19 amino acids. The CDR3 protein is CASSHLSRDRASGANVLTF. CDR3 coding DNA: TGCGCCAGCAGTCACCTCAGCCGGGACAGGGCCTCTGGGGCCAACGTCCTGACTTTC.

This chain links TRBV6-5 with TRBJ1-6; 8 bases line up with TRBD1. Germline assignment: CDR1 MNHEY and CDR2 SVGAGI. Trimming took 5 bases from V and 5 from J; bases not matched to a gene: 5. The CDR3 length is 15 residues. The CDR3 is CASSGQGRNNSPLHF. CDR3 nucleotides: TGTGCCAGCAGTGGACAGGGTCGGAATAATTCACCCCTCCACTTT.

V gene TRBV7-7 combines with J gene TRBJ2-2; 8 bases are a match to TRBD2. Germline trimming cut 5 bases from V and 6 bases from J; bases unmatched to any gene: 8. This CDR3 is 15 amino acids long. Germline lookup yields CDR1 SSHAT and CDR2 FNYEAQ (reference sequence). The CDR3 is CASSATGTRAGELFF. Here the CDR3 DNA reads TGTGCCAGCAGCGCGACCGGGACTAGGGCCGGGGAGCTGTTTTTT.

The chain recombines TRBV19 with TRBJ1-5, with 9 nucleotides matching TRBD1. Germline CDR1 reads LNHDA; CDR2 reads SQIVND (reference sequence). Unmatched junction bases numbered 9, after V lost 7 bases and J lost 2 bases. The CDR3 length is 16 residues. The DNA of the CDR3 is TGTGCCAGTACGTTCTGGGGACAGGGTCGCAATCAGCCCCAGCATTTT. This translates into CASTFWGQGRNQPQHF.

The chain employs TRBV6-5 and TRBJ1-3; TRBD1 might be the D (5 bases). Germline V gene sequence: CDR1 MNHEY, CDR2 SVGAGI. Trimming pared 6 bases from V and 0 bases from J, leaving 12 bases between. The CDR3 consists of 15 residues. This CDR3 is CASRTALSSGNTIYF. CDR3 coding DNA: TGTGCCAGCAGGACAGCACTTTCCTCTGGAAACACCATATATTTT.